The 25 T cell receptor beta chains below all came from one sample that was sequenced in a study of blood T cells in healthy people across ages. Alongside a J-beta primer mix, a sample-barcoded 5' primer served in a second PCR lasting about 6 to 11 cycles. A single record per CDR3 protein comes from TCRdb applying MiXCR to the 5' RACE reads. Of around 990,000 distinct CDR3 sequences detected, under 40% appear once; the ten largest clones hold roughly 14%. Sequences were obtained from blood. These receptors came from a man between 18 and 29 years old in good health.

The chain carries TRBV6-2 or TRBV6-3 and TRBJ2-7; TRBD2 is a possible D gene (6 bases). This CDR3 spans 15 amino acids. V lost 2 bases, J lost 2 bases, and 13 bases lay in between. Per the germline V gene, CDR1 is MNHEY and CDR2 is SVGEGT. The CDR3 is CASSYPGRTPYEQYF. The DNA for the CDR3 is TGTGCCAGCAGTTACCCGGGGAGGACCCCCTACGAGCAGTACTTC.

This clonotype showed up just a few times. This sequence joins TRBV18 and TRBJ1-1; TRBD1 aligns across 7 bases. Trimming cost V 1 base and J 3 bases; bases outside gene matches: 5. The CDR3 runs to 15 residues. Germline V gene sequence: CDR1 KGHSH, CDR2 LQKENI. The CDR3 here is CASSPRAGGDTEAFF. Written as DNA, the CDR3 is TGTGCCAGCTCACCACGGGCAGGGGGGGACACTGAAGCTTTCTTT.

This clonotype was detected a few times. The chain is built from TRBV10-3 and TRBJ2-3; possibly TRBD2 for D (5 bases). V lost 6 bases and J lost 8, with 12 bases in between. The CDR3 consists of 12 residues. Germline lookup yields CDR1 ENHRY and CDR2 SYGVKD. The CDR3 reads CAIRLDEGTQYF. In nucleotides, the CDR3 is TGTGCCATCAGGCTTGACGAGGGTACGCAGTATTTT.

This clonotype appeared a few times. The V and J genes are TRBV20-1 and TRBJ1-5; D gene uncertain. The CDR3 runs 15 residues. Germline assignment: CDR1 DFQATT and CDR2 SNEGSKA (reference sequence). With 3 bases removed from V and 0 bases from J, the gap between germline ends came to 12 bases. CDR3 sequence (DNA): TGCAGTGCTAGGCCAGATGCGTATAGCAATCAGCCCCAGCATTTT. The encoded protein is CSARPDAYSNQPQHF.

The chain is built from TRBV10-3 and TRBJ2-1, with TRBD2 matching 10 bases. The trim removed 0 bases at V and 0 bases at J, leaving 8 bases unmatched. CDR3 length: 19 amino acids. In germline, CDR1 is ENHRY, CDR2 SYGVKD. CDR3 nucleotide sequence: TGTGCCATCAGTGAGTCGGTGATAGCGGGGGGAAGCTCCTACAATGAGCAGTTCTTC. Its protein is CAISESVIAGGSSYNEQFF.

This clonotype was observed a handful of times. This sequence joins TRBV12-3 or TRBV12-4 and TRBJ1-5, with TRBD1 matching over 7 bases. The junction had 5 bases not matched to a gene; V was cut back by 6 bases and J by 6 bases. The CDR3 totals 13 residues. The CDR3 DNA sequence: TGTGCCAGCAGCACAGGGGCTATTCAGCCCCAGCATTTT. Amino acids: CASSTGAIQPQHF.

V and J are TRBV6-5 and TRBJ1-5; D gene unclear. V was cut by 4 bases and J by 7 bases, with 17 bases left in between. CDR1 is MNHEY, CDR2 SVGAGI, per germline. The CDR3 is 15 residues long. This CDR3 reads CASSFFGRLGQPQHF. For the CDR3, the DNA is TGTGCCAGCAGTTTCTTTGGCAGGCTAGGGCAGCCCCAGCATTTT.

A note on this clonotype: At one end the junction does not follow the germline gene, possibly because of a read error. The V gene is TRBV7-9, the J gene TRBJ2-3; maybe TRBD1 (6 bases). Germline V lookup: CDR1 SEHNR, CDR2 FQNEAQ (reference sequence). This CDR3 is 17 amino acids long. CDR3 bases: TGTACCAGCAGCCCTCAAACCGGGACAACGGTGGCAGATACGCAGTATTTT. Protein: CTSSPQTGTTVADTQYF. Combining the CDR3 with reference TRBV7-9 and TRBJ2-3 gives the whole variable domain DTGVSQNPRHKITKRGQNVTFRCDPISEHNRLYWYRQTLGQGPEFLTYFQNEAQLEKSRLLSDRFSAERPKGSFSTLEIQRTEQGDSAMYLCTSSPQTGTTVADTQYFGPGTRLTVL.

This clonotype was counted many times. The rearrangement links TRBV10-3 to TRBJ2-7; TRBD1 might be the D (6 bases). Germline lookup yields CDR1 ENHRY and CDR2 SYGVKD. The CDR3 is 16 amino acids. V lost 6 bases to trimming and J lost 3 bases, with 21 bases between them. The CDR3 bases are TGTGCCATCAGGACCCCTGCTAGGGGGAACTACTACGAGCAGTACTTC. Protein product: CAIRTPARGNYYEQYF.

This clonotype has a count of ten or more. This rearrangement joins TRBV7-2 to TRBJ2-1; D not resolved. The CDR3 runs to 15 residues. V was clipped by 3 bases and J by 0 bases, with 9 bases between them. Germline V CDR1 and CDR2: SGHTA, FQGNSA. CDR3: CASSLSPISYNEQFF. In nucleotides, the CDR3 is TGTGCCAGCAGCTTGTCGCCAATCTCCTACAATGAGCAGTTCTTC. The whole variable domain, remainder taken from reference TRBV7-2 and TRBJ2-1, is GAGVSQSPSNKVTEKGKDVELRCDPISGHTALYWYRQSLGQGLEFLIYFQGNSAPDKSGLPSDRFSAERTGGSVSTLTIQRTQQEDSAVYLCASSLSPISYNEQFFGPGTRLTVL.

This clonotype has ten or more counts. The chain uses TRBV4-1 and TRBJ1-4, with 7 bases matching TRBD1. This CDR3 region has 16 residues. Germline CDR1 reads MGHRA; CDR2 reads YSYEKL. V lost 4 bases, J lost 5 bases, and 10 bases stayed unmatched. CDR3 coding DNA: TGCGCCAGCAGCCGATTCAGACAGGGCATGAATGAAAAACTGTTTTTT. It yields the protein CASSRFRQGMNEKLFF.

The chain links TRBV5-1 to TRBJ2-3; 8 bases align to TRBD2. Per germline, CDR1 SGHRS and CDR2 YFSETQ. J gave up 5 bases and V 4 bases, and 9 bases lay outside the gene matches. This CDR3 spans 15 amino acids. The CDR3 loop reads CASSLLAGSGDTQYF. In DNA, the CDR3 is TGCGCCAGCAGCCTGTTAGCGGGGTCAGGAGATACGCAGTATTTT.

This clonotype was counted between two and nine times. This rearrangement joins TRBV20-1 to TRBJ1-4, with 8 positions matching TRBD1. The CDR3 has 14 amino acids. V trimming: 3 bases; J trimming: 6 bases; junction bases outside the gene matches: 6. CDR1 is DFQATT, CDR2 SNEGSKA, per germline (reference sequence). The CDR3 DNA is TGCAGTGCTAGGGGACAGGTAGATTATGAAAAACTGTTTTTT. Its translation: CSARGQVDYEKLFF.

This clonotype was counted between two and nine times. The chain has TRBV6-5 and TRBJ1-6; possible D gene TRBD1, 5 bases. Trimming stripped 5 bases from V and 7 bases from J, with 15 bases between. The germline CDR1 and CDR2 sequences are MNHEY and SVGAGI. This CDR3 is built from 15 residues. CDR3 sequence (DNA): TGTGCCAGCAGTCTATCCGGGACGACAAATTCACCCCTCCACTTT. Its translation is CASSLSGTTNSPLHF.

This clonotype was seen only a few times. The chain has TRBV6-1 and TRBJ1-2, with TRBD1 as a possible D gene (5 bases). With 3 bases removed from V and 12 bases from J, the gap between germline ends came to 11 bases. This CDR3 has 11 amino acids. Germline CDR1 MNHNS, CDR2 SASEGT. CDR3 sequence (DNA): TGTGCCAGCAGTGAGGGGGTATACGACACCTTC. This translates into CASSEGVYDTF.

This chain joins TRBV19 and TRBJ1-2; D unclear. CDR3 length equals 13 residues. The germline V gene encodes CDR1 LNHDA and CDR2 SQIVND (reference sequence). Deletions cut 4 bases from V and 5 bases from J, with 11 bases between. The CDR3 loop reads CASSKQFGYGYTF. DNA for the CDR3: TGTGCCAGTAGTAAACAGTTCGGGTATGGCTACACCTTC. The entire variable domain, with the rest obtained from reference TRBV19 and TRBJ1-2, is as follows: DGGITQSPKYLFRKEGQNVTLSCEQNLNHDAMYWYRQDPGQGLRLIYYSQIVNDFQKGDIAEGYSVSREKKESFPLTVTSAQKNPTAFYLCASSKQFGYGYTFGSGTRLTVV.

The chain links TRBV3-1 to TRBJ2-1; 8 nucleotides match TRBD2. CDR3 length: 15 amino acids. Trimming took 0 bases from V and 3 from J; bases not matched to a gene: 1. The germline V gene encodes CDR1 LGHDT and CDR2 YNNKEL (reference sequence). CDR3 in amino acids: CASSQDSGVYNEQFF. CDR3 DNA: TGTGCCAGCAGCCAAGATAGCGGGGTCTACAATGAGCAGTTCTTC.

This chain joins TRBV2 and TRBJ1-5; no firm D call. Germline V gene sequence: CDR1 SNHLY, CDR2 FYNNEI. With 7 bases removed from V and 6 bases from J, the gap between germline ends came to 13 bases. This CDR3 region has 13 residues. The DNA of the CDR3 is TGTGCCAGCATGGAGGAAGACGGTCAGCCCCAGCATTTT. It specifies CASMEEDGQPQHF. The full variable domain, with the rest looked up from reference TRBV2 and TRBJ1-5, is EPEVTQTPSHQVTQMGQEVILRCVPISNHLYFYWYRQILGQKVEFLVSFYNNEISEKSEIFDDQFSVERPDGSNFTLKIRSTKLEDSAMYFCASMEEDGQPQHFGDGTRLSIL.

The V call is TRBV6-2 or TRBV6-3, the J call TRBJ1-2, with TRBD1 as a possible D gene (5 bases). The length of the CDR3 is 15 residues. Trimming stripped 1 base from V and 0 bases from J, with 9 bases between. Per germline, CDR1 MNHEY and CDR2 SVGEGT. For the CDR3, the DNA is TGTGCCAGCAGTTACTTCGGGGGGGCTAACTATGGCTACACCTTC. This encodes CASSYFGGANYGYTF.

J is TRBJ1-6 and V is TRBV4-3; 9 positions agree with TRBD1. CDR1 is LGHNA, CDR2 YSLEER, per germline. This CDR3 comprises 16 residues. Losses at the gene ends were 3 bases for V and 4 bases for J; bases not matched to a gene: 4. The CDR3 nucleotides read TGCGCCAGCAGCCATTTGACAGGGGGATATAATTCACCCCTCCACTTT. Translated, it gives CASSHLTGGYNSPLHF.

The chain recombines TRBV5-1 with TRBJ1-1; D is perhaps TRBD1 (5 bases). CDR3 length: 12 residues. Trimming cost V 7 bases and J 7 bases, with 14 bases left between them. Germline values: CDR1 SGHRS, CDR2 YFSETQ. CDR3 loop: CASQVPGLEAFF. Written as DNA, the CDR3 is TGCGCCAGCCAAGTCCCGGGACTTGAAGCTTTCTTT.

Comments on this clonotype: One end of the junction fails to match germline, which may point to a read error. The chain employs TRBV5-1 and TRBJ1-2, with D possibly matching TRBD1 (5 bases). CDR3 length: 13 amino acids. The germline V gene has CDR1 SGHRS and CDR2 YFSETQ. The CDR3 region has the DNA TGCGCCAGCAGGCTCGGGGGTAACGATGGCTACACCTTC. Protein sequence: CASRLGGNDGYTF.

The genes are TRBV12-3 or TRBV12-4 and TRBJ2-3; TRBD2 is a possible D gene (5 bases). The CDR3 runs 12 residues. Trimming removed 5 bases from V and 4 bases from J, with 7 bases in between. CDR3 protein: CASSPEADTQYF. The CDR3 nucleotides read TGTGCCAGCAGTCCGGAGGCAGATACGCAGTATTTT.

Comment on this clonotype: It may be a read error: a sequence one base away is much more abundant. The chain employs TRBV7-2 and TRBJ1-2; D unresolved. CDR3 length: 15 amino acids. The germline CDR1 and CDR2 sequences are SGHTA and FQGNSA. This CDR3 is CASSPGGTGNYDYTF. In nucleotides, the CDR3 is TGTGCCAGCAGCCCCGGTGGAACGGGCAACTATGACTACACCTTC.

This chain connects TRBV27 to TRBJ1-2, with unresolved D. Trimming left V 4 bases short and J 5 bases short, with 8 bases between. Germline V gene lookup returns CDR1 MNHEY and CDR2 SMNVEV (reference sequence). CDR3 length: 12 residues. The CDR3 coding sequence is TGTGCCAGCAGTTCCGGGAAATATGGCTACACCTTC. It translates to CASSSGKYGYTF.